A selection of T cell receptor beta chains follows, all from one sample in a study of beta chain features in type 1 diabetes. Profiling relied on immunoSEQ multiplex PCR, and the TCRdb table lists in-frame clones only, not all of them. The sample records roughly 450,000 clones, roughly 14% being singletons. The sequenced sample consisted of naive CD4+ T cells from blood. The receptors originated from a young man in good health. Both conserved end residues are part of each CDR3. Each record gives: clone size, V gene, D gene, J gene, CDR3 protein, CDR3 DNA. The D gene is left open where the match is weak. Clone size is stated in some rows and not others, as once, few, many or a class when expanded.

size: few; V: TRBV4-3; D: .; J: TRBJ2-1; CDR3: CASSQSNEQFF; DNA: TGCGCCAGCAGCCAATCTAATGAGCAGTTCTTC
size: few; V: TRBV15; D: TRBD1; J: TRBJ1-5; CDR3: CATSREMTGLSQPQHF; DNA: TGTGCCACCAGCAGAGAAATGACAGGGTTAAGTCAGCCCCAGCATTTT
size: .; V: TRBV9; D: .; J: TRBJ2-7; CDR3: CASSVESRGEQYF; DNA: TGTGCCAGCAGCGTAGAATCCAGAGGGGAGCAGTACTTC
size: few; V: TRBV18; D: TRBD2; J: TRBJ2-5; CDR3: CASITGTRQETQYF; DNA: TGTGCCAGTATCACCGGGACTAGGCAAGAGACCCAGTACTTC
size: few; V: TRBV7-2; D: .; J: TRBJ1-3; CDR3: CASGELGNTIYF; DNA: TGTGCCAGTGGGGAACTTGGAAACACCATATATTTT
size: few; V: TRBV19; D: .; J: TRBJ2-5; CDR3: CASKIQETQYF; DNA: TGTGCCAGTAAAATCCAAGAGACCCAGTACTTC
size: .; V: TRBV7-6; D: .; J: TRBJ2-2; CDR3: CASSLVLSGELFF; DNA: TGTGCCAGCAGCTTAGTGTTATCTGGGGAGCTGTTTTTT
size: few; V: TRBV20-1; D: .; J: TRBJ2-3; CDR3: CSARAVDTQYF; DNA: TGCAGTGCTAGAGCCGTAGATACGCAGTATTTT
size: few; V: TRBV27; D: .; J: TRBJ2-3; CDR3: CASSHLGSLTDTQYF; DNA: TGTGCCAGCAGCCACCTCGGGAGCCTCACAGATACGCAGTATTTT
size: .; V: TRBV20-1; D: .; J: TRBJ1-2; CDR3: CSASRDGYTF; DNA: TGCAGTGCTTCCAGGGATGGCTACACCTTC
size: few; V: TRBV7-9; D: .; J: TRBJ2-5; CDR3: CASSSPLRAGFETQYF; DNA: TGTGCCAGCAGCTCCCCGTTGCGGGCAGGGTTTGAGACCCAGTACTTC
size: few; V: TRBV4-3; D: TRBD2; J: TRBJ2-1; CDR3: CASSQDSRRGGIGEQFF; DNA: TGCGCCAGCAGCCAAGATTCTCGGCGGGGGGGAATAGGTGAGCAGTTCTTC
size: .; V: TRBV7-3; D: TRBD2; J: TRBJ2-1; CDR3: CASSLRREGFNEQFF; DNA: TGTGCCAGCAGCTTACGGCGGGAGGGGTTCAATGAGCAGTTCTTC
size: .; V: TRBV10-3; D: .; J: TRBJ1-2; CDR3: CAISESEDYGYTF; DNA: TGTGCCATCAGTGAGTCTGAGGACTATGGCTACACCTTC
size: .; V: TRBV4-2; D: TRBD2; J: TRBJ2-2; CDR3: CASSPPRLAGAELFF; DNA: TGTGCCAGCAGCCCTCCCCGACTAGCGGGAGCGGAGCTGTTTTTT
size: few; V: TRBV25-1; D: TRBD1; J: TRBJ2-1; CDR3: CASSEWTGYEQFF; DNA: TGTGCCAGCAGTGAATGGACAGGGTATGAGCAGTTCTTC
size: few; V: TRBV30; D: .; J: TRBJ1-5; CDR3: CAWSRALNQPQHF; DNA: TGTGCCTGGAGTCGGGCCCTCAATCAGCCCCAGCATTTT
size: .; V: TRBV6-5; D: .; J: TRBJ2-5; CDR3: CASSSTYLTQYF; DNA: TGTGCCAGCAGTTCGACCTATTTAACCCAGTACTTC
size: .; V: TRBV13; D: TRBD2; J: TRBJ2-7; CDR3: CASSLRPLAGVEQYF; DNA: TGTGCCAGCAGCTTACGTCCGCTAGCGGGGGTCGAGCAGTACTTC
size: few; V: TRBV19; D: TRBD1; J: TRBJ1-2; CDR3: CASSEGTGIHYGYTF; DNA: TGTGCCAGTAGCGAAGGGACAGGGATTCACTATGGCTACACCTTC
size: .; V: TRBV7-3; D: .; J: TRBJ2-1; CDR3: CASSFEGNEQFF; DNA: TGTGCCAGCAGCTTCGAGGGAAATGAGCAGTTCTTC
size: .; V: TRBV10-3; D: .; J: TRBJ2-5; CDR3: CAISAQGQETQYF; DNA: TGTGCCATCAGTGCTCAGGGCCAAGAGACCCAGTACTTC